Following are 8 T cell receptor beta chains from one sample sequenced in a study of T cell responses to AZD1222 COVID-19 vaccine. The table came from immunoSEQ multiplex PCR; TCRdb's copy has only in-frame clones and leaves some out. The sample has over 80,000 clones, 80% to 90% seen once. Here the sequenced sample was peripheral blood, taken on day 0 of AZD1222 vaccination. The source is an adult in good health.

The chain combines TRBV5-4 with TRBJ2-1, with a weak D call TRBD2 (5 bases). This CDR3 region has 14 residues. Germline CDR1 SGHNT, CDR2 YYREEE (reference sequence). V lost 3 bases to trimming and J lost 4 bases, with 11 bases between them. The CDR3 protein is CASSSSSRYNEQFF. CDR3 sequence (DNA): TGTGCCAGCAGCTCCTCTAGCAGATACAATGAGCAGTTCTTC.

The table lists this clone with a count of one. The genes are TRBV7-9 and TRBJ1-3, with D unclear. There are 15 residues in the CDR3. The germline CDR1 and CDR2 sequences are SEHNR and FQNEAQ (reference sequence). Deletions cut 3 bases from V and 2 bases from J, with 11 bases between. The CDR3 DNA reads TGTGCCAGCAGCTTGGAGCGAACGGCTGGAAACACCATATATTTT. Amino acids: CASSLERTAGNTIYF.

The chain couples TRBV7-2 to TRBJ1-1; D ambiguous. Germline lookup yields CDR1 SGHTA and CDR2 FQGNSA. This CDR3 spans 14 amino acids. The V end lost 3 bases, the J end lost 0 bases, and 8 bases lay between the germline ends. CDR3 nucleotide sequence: TGTGCCAGCAGCTTCGAACAGATGAACACTGAAGCTTTCTTT. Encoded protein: CASSFEQMNTEAFF.

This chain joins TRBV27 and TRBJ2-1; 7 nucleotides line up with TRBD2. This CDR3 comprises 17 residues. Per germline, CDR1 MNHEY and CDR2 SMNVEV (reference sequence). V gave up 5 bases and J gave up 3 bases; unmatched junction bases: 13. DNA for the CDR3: TGTGCCAGCAGTCCACGCAACCCTAGCGGAGTCTACAATGAGCAGTTCTTC. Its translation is CASSPRNPSGVYNEQFF.

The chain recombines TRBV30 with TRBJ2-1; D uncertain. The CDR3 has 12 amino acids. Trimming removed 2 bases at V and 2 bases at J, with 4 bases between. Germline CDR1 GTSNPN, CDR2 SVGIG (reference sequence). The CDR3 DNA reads TGTGCCTGGAGTAAACCCTACAATGAGCAGTTCTTC. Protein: CAWSKPYNEQFF.

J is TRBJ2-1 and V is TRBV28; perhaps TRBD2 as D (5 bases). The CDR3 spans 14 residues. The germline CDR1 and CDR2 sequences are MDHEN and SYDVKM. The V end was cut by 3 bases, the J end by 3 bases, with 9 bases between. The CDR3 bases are TGTGCCAGCAGTTTTCAAGCGGACTACAATGAGCAGTTCTTC. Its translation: CASSFQADYNEQFF.

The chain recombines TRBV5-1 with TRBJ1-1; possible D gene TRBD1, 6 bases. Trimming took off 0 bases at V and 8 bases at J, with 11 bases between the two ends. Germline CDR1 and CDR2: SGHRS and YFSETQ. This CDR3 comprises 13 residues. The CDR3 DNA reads TGCGCCAGCAGCTTGGCAGGGGCTCTCGAAGCTTTCTTT. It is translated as CASSLAGALEAFF.

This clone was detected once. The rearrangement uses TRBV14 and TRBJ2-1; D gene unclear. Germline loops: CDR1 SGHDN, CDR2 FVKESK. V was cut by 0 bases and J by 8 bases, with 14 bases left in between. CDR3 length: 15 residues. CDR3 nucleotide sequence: TGTGCCAGCAGCCAAGATCGGGCTAGGGTCGATGAGCAGTTCTTC. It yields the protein CASSQDRARVDEQFF.